This TCR beta chain comes out of a study of T cell repertoires in cytomegalovirus infection. This clonotype was observed a few times. MiXCR, run by TCRdb on the reads, gives a single entry per CDR3 protein. This table has about 200,000 distinct CDR3 sequences, roughly 9% appearing once. From germline, CDR1 is DFQATT and CDR2 SNEGSKA (reference sequence). Trimming removed 3 bases at V and 1 base at J, with 15 bases between. The CDR3 sequence is 15 residues long. The chain carries TRBV20-1 and TRBJ2-5; tentative D call: TRBD1 (6 bases). The clonotype comes from a human donor in good health (CMV status not recorded). Some clones in this sample may be carry-over from other donors' samples. Sequencing used PBMCs. The CDR3 DNA is TGCAGTGCTAGTGAGACAGGACGGAGCCAAGAGACCCAGTACTTC. Its protein product is CSASETGRSQETQYF.